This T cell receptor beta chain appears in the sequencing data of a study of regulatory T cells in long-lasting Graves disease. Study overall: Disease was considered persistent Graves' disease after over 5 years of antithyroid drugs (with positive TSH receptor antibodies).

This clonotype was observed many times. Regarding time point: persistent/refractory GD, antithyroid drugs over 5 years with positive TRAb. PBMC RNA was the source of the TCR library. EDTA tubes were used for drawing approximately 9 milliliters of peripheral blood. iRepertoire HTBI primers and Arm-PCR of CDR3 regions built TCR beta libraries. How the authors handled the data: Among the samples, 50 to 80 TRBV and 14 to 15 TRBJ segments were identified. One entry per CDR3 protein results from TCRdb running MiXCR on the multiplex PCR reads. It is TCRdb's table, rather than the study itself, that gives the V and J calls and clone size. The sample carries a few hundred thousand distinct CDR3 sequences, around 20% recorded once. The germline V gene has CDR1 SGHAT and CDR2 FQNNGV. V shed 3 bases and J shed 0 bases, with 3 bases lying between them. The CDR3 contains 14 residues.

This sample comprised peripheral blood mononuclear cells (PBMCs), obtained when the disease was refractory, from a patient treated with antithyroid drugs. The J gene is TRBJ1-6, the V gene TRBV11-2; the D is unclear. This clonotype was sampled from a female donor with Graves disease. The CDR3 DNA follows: TGTGCCAGCAGCTTGAGCTCCTATAATTCACCCCTCCACTTT. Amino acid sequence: CASSLSSYNSPLHF.